The clone carrying this TCR beta chain showed up just a few times. Its antigen is currently unknown. The authors took one heparinised blood draw, averaging approximately 120 mL, from each donor. Sorted populations all had greater than 98% purity. The CDR3 has 14 amino acids. Per the germline V gene, CDR1 is MNHEY and CDR2 is SVGAGI. Trimming removed 7 bases at V and 4 bases at J, with 16 bases between. The record originates from a study of beta chain features in type 1 diabetes. All of the isolated RNA was reverse transcribed, so expressed TCRB transcripts were sequenced. TCRdb's table, derived via immunoSEQ multiplex PCR, lists solely in-frame clones and lacks some. The sample contains around 140,000 clones, about an eighth of which appear only once. Study conclusions and caveats: Among all four CD4+ subsets, Type 1 diabetes patients had TCRB CDR3s that were moderately but significantly shorter. The study notes PCR might favor shorter templates equally in patients and controls. Lower insertion and higher deletion counts appeared at VDJ junctions in type 1 diabetes patients.

The sequence was obtained from a man between 18 and 29 years old with type 1 diabetes. V is TRBV6-5 and J is TRBJ1-2, with a weak D call TRBD1 (5 bases). Sequenced: central memory CD4+ T cells from blood. The CDR3 DNA is TGTGCCAGCACCTCCACGGAGGGGATCTATGGCTACACCTTC. This translates into CASTSTEGIYGYTF.